One sample yielded the 26 T cell receptor beta chains listed below, sequenced in a study of glioma-infiltrating T cells after dendritic cell vaccination. The assay was immunoSEQ multiplex PCR, and TCRdb's table has in-frame clones only and misses some. The top ten hold 9.5% to 15% of the sample, which has roughly 100,000 clones, roughly 81% seen once. The material was blood, obtained before dendritic cell vaccination. The receptors were sampled from a human donor with glioblastoma.

The V and J genes are TRBV6-1 and TRBJ1-1; TRBD1 might be the D (6 bases). CDR3 length equals 16 residues. Germline values: CDR1 MNHNS, CDR2 SASEGT. Deletions cut 4 bases from V and 7 bases from J, with 22 bases between. The CDR3 here is CASSAPLGGGRGEAFF. CDR3 sequence (DNA): TGTGCCAGCAGTGCACCTCTAGGGGGGGGGAGGGGTGAAGCTTTCTTT.

The chain recombines TRBV13 with TRBJ2-2, with 7 bases aligning to TRBD2. The V and J ends lost 3 bases and 5 bases, in that order; junction bases with no gene match: 6. The germline V gene encodes CDR1 PRHDT and CDR2 FYEKMQ (reference sequence). This CDR3 has 15 amino acids. The CDR3 region is CASSFLSGGTGELFF. The CDR3 DNA reads as TGTGCCAGCAGCTTCCTCTCGGGGGGAACCGGGGAGCTGTTTTTT.

The V call is TRBV27, the J call TRBJ1-1, with TRBD1 identical over 7 bases. Trimming cost V 6 bases and J 9 bases; bases outside gene matches: 16. Germline V lookup: CDR1 MNHEY, CDR2 SMNVEV (reference sequence). The CDR3 runs to 15 residues. The CDR3 spells CASRVTPNRGRKAFF. CDR3 nucleotides: TGTGCCAGCAGAGTTACCCCCAACAGGGGAAGGAAAGCTTTCTTT.

This sequence joins TRBV30 and TRBJ2-2, with D tentatively TRBD2 (6 bases). The germline gives CDR1 GTSNPN, CDR2 SVGIG (reference sequence). V lost 8 bases and J lost 5, with 9 bases in between. The CDR3 has 11 residues. The CDR3 spells CALATTGELFF. The CDR3 nucleotides read TGTGCCCTAGCGACAACCGGGGAGCTGTTTTTT.

The chain recombines TRBV7-2 with TRBJ2-5; the match to TRBD2 covers 15 bases. The CDR3 extends over 18 amino acids. Trimming cost V 2 bases and J 1 base; bases outside gene matches: 5. Germline CDR1 is SGHTA and CDR2 is FQGNSA. CDR3 sequence reads: CASSLSEGLAGGQETQYF. In DNA, the CDR3 is TGTGCCAGCAGCTTATCCGAGGGACTAGCGGGGGGCCAAGAGACCCAGTACTTC.

This chain uses TRBV19 with TRBJ1-1; the D gene is possibly TRBD1 (5 bases). Trimming took off 3 bases at V and 5 bases at J, with 10 bases between the two ends. Germline V lookup: CDR1 LNHDA, CDR2 SQIVND (reference sequence). This CDR3 has 13 amino acids. CDR3 in amino acids: CASSIQGRTEAFF. The CDR3 nucleotides read TGTGCCAGTAGTATTCAGGGTCGGACTGAAGCTTTCTTT. Full variable domain (rest looked up from reference TRBV19 and TRBJ1-1): DGGITQSPKYLFRKEGQNVTLSCEQNLNHDAMYWYRQDPGQGLRLIYYSQIVNDFQKGDIAEGYSVSREKKESFPLTVTSAQKNPTAFYLCASSIQGRTEAFFGQGTRLTVV.

The CDR3 region is CASSGQLDQPQHF. CDR3 DNA sequence: TGTGCCAGCAGTGGTCAGTTGGATCAGCCCCAGCATTTT. The chain uses TRBV6-5 and TRBJ1-5; no definite D call. The CDR3 totals 13 residues. CDR1 MNHEY and CDR2 SVGAGI come from the germline V gene. With 5 bases removed from V and 5 bases from J, the gap between germline ends came to 10 bases.

The genes are TRBV27 and TRBJ1-1, with a tentative D call TRBD1 (5 bases). With 1 base removed from V and 0 bases from J, the gap between germline ends came to 9 bases. CDR1 is MNHEY and CDR2 is SMNVEV in the germline V gene (reference sequence). This CDR3 spans 15 amino acids. Here the CDR3 DNA reads TGTGCCAGCAGTTTATATGCGGGACTGAACACTGAAGCTTTCTTT. It specifies CASSLYAGLNTEAFF.

The chain uses TRBV6-1 and TRBJ1-6; D not certain. The CDR3 covers 14 residues. Trimming removed 1 base from V and 7 bases from J, with 8 bases in between. Germline V gives CDR1 MNHNS, CDR2 SASEGT. The CDR3 DNA reads as TGTGCCAGCAGTGAAGGTCATTTCAATTCACCCCTCCACTTT. It is translated as CASSEGHFNSPLHF.

This chain connects TRBV7-2 to TRBJ1-3; D is perhaps TRBD1 (5 bases). Germline V gene sequence: CDR1 SGHTA, CDR2 FQGNSA. The CDR3 is 15 amino acids. V lost 0 bases and J 2 bases, leaving 8 bases between the germline ends. CDR3 sequence reads: CASSLAGVPGNTIYF. DNA for the CDR3: TGTGCCAGCAGCTTAGCAGGGGTTCCTGGAAACACCATATATTTT.

The gene calls are TRBV2 and TRBJ2-3, with D maybe TRBD1 (6 bases). The CDR3 extends over 12 amino acids. Germline V gene lookup returns CDR1 SNHLY and CDR2 FYNNEI. Trimming removed 10 bases at V and 0 bases at J, with 8 bases between. CDR3 nucleotides: TGTGCCATTAGGGGGAGCACAGATACGCAGTATTTT. Translated, it gives CAIRGSTDTQYF.

The chain joins TRBV6-5 to TRBJ2-7, with D unresolved. V gave up 2 bases and J gave up 0 bases, with 8 bases separating them. The germline gives CDR1 MNHEY, CDR2 SVGAGI. This CDR3 spans 14 amino acids. Here the CDR3 DNA reads TGTGCCAGCAGTTACAGCCAGGACTCCTACGAGCAGTACTTC. Its protein is CASSYSQDSYEQYF.

The J gene is TRBJ2-7, the V gene TRBV19, with 7 positions matching TRBD2. Germline CDR1 is LNHDA and CDR2 is SQIVND (reference sequence). The length of the CDR3 is 19 residues. The V gene end was trimmed by 7 bases and the J gene end by 4 bases; junction bases not matched to a gene: 25. As DNA, the CDR3 is TGTGCCAGTACCCCCGGACGATTAGGGCCGGGAACGCGGGGGTACGAGCAGTACTTC. Translated, it gives CASTPGRLGPGTRGYEQYF.

The chain uses TRBV7-2 and TRBJ2-7; 8 bases line up with TRBD1. The CDR3 is 14 residues long. Germline CDR1 reads SGHTA; CDR2 reads FQGNSA. Trimming took 2 bases from V and 2 from J; bases not matched to a gene: 2. CDR3 in amino acids: CASSLPTGAYEQYF. CDR3 nucleotides: TGTGCCAGCAGCTTACCGACAGGGGCCTACGAGCAGTACTTC.

This clone was recorded only once. CDR3 sequence: CASSARWTEAFF. In DNA form, the CDR3 reads TGTGCCAGCAGCGCCAGGTGGACTGAAGCTTTCTTT. The chain is built from TRBV9 and TRBJ1-1; D is undetermined. This CDR3 spans 12 amino acids. CDR1 is SGDLS, CDR2 YYNGEE, per germline. Between the trimmed V and J ends, which lost 3 bases and 5 bases, there was a span of 8 bases. The entire variable domain, with the rest obtained from reference TRBV9 and TRBJ1-1, is as follows: DSGVTQTPKHLITATGQRVTLRCSPRSGDLSVYWYQQSLDQGLQFLIQYYNGEERAKGNILERFSAQQFPDLHSELNLSSLELGDSALYFCASSARWTEAFFGQGTRLTVV.

The chain recombines TRBV4-2 with TRBJ2-6, with D maybe TRBD1 (6 bases). The CDR3 is made up of 21 amino acids. Germline CDR1 is LGHNA and CDR2 is YNFKEQ. The ends were cut back, 2 bases at V and 0 bases at J, with 23 bases in the middle. DNA for the CDR3: TGTGCCAGCAGCCAACCCGACAGGTTCACAATTCGTAGCTCTGGGGCCAACGTCCTGACTTTC. This gives the protein CASSQPDRFTIRSSGANVLTF.

This clone appeared a single time. An end of the junction does not agree with germline; a read error may underlie this. The same CDR3 is also encoded by other DNA sequences in this sample. J is TRBJ2-5 and V is TRBV28; 8 nucleotides agree with TRBD2. CDR3 length: 17 residues. Looked up from germline, CDR1 is MDHEN and CDR2 is SYDVKM. The CDR3 spells CASSLSLAGGVQETQYF. In nucleotides, the CDR3 is TGTGCCAGCAGTTTATCCTTGGCGGGGGGTGTCCAAGAGACCCAATACTTC.

The CDR3 bases are TGTGCCAGCATCGGTAGGCGGGGGCTCACAGATACGCAGTATTTT. Protein: CASIGRRGLTDTQYF. V and J are TRBV2 and TRBJ2-3; D is perhaps TRBD2 (7 bases). Trimming stripped 7 bases from V and 2 bases from J, with 16 bases between. The CDR3 covers 15 residues. Germline V CDR1 and CDR2: SNHLY, FYNNEI.

This chain connects TRBV2 to TRBJ1-5; 9 bases agree with TRBD1. The germline CDR1 and CDR2 sequences are SNHLY and FYNNEI. The length of the CDR3 is 16 residues. V lost 6 bases to trimming and J lost 5 bases; unmatched junction nucleotides: 11. The CDR3 DNA reads TGTGCCAGCAGACAAACAGGGGGCGAAAGTCATCAGCCCCAGCATTTT. It is translated as CASRQTGGESHQPQHF.

This sequence joins TRBV11-3 and TRBJ2-1, with D possibly matching TRBD1 (5 bases). The germline gives CDR1 SGHNT, CDR2 YENEEA. The CDR3 is 13 residues long. Between the trimmed V and J ends, which lost 6 bases and 4 bases, there was a span of 10 bases. The DNA of the CDR3 is TGTGCCAGCAGGGCAGGACATTACAATGAGCAGTTCTTC. It encodes CASRAGHYNEQFF.

The gene calls are TRBV27 and TRBJ2-2; D might be TRBD1 (6 bases). Trimming pared 3 bases from V and 4 bases from J, leaving 12 bases between. Germline V lookup: CDR1 MNHEY, CDR2 SMNVEV (reference sequence). CDR3 length: 15 amino acids. In DNA, the CDR3 is TGTGCCAGCAGTTTGAGAGGGGGTTTCACCGGGGAGCTGTTTTTT. This encodes CASSLRGGFTGELFF.

The J gene is TRBJ2-1, the V gene TRBV29-1, with TRBD1 matching over 9 bases. Germline lookup yields CDR1 SQVTM and CDR2 ANQGSEA. The CDR3 runs to 17 residues. V trimming: 5 bases; J trimming: 4 bases; junction bases outside the gene matches: 15. The CDR3 loop reads CSVSPGQGVDAYNEQFF. The DNA for the CDR3 is TGCAGCGTTAGCCCGGGACAGGGTGTCGACGCTTACAATGAGCAGTTCTTC.

The CDR3 loop is CASRDRSYGYTF. The DNA of the CDR3 is TGTGCCAGCAGGGACAGGAGCTATGGCTACACCTTC. V gene TRBV27 combines with J gene TRBJ1-2; 7 bases match TRBD1. CDR3 size: 12 residues. CDR1 and CDR2 from the germline V gene are MNHEY and SMNVEV (reference sequence). J lost 4 bases, V lost 6 bases, and 2 bases had no gene match.

This clone was recorded only once. The same CDR3 is also encoded by other DNA sequences in this sample. The chain carries TRBV27 and TRBJ1-1; weak D call: TRBD1 (5 bases). The CDR3 consists of 14 residues. Per germline, CDR1 MNHEY and CDR2 SMNVEV (reference sequence). The V end was cut by 3 bases, the J end by 5 bases, with 13 bases between. The CDR3 region is CASSLGGVGTEAFF. CDR3 sequence (DNA): TGTGCCAGCAGTTTGGGGGGAGTAGGGACTGAAGCTTTCTTT.

The chain is built from TRBV6-1 and TRBJ2-7; 7 nucleotides match TRBD1. V lost 8 bases, J lost 3 bases, and 7 bases stayed unmatched. Germline values: CDR1 MNHNS, CDR2 SASEGT. The CDR3 covers 13 residues. CDR3 DNA: TGTGCCAGCCGACAGGGACGAAACTACGAGCAGTACTTC. Protein sequence: CASRQGRNYEQYF.

The table lists this clone with a count of one. This chain uses TRBV30 with TRBJ1-6; D may be TRBD1 (5 bases). From germline, CDR1 is GTSNPN and CDR2 SVGIG (reference sequence). Between the trimmed V and J ends, which lost 1 base and 10 bases, there was a span of 17 bases. The CDR3 runs to 15 residues. CDR3 nucleotide sequence: TGTGCCTGGAGTGGCTATGATGGGGCGGGGTCACCCCTCCACTTT. It yields the protein CAWSGYDGAGSPLHF.